These T cell receptor beta chains were read from a single sample in a study of blood T cell repertoires in COVID-19. Produced via immunoSEQ multiplex PCR; TCRdb's table is partial and in-frame only. Of 200,000 to 250,000 clones listed, around four fifths are singletons. Material: peripheral blood. The receptors come from a woman aged 80 or older with COVID-19, enrolled during active disease. Each CDR3 is given with its conserved first and last residue. A D gene is named only where the DNA matches it firmly. Some rows have no size entry. The others give once, few or many, or a class for an expanded clone.

clone_size d_call j_call v_call cdr3_nt cdr3_aa
NA NA TRBJ2-3 TRBV19 TGTGCCAGTAAGTTTCTGGACAGCCAAAGGACAGATACGCAGTATTTT CASKFLDSQRTDTQYF
NA TRBD2 TRBJ2-5 TRBV5-4 TGTGCCAGCAGCCTAAGGACTAGCGGGGGGCGGGAGACCCAGTACTTC CASSLRTSGGRETQYF
NA NA TRBJ2-3 TRBV5-1 TGCGCCAGCAGCTTTGGAGGAGTAACAGATACGCAGTATTTT CASSFGGVTDTQYF
NA NA TRBJ1-4 TRBV7-9 TGTGCCAGCAGCTTACGACAGGCCTCCGTTGAAAAACTGTTTTTT CASSLRQASVEKLFF
NA NA TRBJ1-2 TRBV9 TGTGCCAGCAGCCCCCGGACAGCTTATGGCTACACCTTC CASSPRTAYGYTF
once NA TRBJ1-3 TRBV30 TGTGCCTGGAGTGTCCGTTTAAACACCATATATTTT CAWSVRLNTIYF
NA TRBD2 TRBJ2-2 TRBV28 TGTGCCAGTCTAGCGGGGCCCGGGGAGCTGTTTTTT CASLAGPGELFF
NA NA TRBJ1-2 TRBV19 TGTGCCAGTAGTATATGGGGGGATTTTAGCTACACCTTC CASSIWGDFSYTF
NA NA TRBJ2-6 TRBV6-2/TRBV6-3 TGTGCCAGCAGTTATCTATTACAGATGTTAGACAATTTCTCTGGGGCCAACGTCCTGACTTTC CASSYLLQMLDNFSGANVLTF
NA NA TRBJ1-2 TRBV24-1 TGTGCCACCAGAGGAACAGGGAAGGAGGGCTACACCTTC CATRGTGKEGYTF
NA NA TRBJ2-2 TRBV2 TGTGCCAGCAGTGAAAGGGGTAGCACCAACACCGGGGAGCTGTTTTTT CASSERGSTNTGELFF
NA NA TRBJ1-2 TRBV7-6 TGTGCCAGCAGCTCCAACGTGGGCATCCTTAACTATGGCTACACCTTC CASSSNVGILNYGYTF
NA NA TRBJ1-5 TRBV19 TGTGCCAGTAGTATCAAGCAGGGCCGACAGCCCCAGCATTTT CASSIKQGRQPQHF
NA NA TRBJ1-6 TRBV15 TGTGCCACCAGCTCTGACAGGAATTCACCCCTCCACTTT CATSSDRNSPLHF
NA NA TRBJ1-2 TRBV19 TGTGCCAGTAGCAAGGACCAGGGGAGCTATGGCTACACCTTC CASSKDQGSYGYTF